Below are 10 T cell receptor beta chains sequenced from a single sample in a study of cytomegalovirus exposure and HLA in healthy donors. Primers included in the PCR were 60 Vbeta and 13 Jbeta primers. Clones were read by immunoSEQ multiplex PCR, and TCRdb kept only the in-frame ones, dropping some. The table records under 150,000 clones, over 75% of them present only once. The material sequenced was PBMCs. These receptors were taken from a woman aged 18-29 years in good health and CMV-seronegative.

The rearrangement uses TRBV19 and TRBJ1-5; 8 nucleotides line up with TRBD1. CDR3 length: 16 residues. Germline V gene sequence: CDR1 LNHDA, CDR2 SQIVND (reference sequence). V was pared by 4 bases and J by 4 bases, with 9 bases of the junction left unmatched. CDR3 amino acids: CASSTISGTGNQPQHF. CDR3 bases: TGTGCCAGTAGTACTATCTCCGGGACAGGTAATCAGCCCCAGCATTTT.

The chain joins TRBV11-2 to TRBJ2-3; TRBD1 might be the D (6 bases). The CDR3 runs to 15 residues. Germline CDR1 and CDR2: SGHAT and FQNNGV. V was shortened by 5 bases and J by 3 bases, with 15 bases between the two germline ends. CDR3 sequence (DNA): TGTGCCAGCAGCATGAACAGGGCATCAACAGATACGCAGTATTTT. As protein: CASSMNRASTDTQYF.

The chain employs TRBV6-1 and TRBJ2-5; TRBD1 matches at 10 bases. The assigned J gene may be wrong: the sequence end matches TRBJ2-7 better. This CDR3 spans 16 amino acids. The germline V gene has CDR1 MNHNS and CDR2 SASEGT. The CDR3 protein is CASSEATGQGSLEQYF. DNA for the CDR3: TGTGCCAGCAGTGAAGCAACGGGACAGGGGAGCCTCGAGCAGTACTTC.

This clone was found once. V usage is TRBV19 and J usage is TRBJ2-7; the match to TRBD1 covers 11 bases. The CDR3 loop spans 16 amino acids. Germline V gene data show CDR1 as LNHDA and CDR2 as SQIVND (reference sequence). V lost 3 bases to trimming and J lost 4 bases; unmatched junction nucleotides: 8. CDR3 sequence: CASSMGLGQGEYEQYF. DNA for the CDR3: TGTGCCAGTAGTATGGGCTTGGGACAGGGGGAATACGAGCAGTACTTC.

CDR3 nucleotides: TGTGCCAGCAGTTCGGCGACAGCCGGTTTCACTGAAGCTTTCTTT. It is translated as CASSSATAGFTEAFF. This chain connects TRBV28 to TRBJ1-1, with D maybe TRBD1 (5 bases). CDR1 MDHEN and CDR2 SYDVKM come from the germline V gene. The CDR3 runs 15 residues. Trimming left V 4 bases short and J 4 bases short, with 16 bases between. The whole variable domain, filled in from reference TRBV28 and TRBJ1-1, reads DVKVTQSSRYLVKRTGEKVFLECVQDMDHENMFWYRQDPGLGLRLIYFSYDVKMKEKGDIPEGYSVSREKKERFSLILESASTNQTSMYLCASSSATAGFTEAFFGQGTRLTVV.

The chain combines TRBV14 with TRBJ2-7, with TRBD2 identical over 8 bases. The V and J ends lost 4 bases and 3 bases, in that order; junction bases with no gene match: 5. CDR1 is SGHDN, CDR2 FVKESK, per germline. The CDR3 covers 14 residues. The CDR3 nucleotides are TGTGCCAGCAGCCCAAGACTAGCGTTCTACGAGCAGTACTTC. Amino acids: CASSPRLAFYEQYF.

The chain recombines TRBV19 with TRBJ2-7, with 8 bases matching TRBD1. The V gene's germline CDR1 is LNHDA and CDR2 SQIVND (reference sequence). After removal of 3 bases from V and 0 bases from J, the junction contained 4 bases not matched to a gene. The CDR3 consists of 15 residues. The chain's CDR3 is CASSIGQGFSYEQYF. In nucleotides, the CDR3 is TGTGCCAGTAGTATCGGACAGGGCTTCTCCTACGAGCAGTACTTC.

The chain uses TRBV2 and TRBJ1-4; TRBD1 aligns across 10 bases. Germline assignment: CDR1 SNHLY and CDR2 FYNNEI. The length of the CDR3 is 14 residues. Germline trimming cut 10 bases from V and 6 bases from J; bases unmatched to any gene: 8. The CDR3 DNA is TGTGCCACCAAAAGAGGGACAGGGGATGAAAAACTGTTTTTT. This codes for CATKRGTGDEKLFF.

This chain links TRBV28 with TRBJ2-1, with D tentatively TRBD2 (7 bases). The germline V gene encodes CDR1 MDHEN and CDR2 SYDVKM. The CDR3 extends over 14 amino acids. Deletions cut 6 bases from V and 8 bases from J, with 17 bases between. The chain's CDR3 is CASSPVGGGDEQFF. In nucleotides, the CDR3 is TGTGCCAGCAGCCCCGTGGGAGGGGGTGATGAGCAGTTCTTC.

The CDR3 region is CASSPGTYEQYF. CDR3 in DNA: TGTGCCAGCAGCCCCGGGACCTACGAGCAGTACTTC. The chain joins TRBV7-9 to TRBJ2-7, with D perhaps matching TRBD2 (5 bases). With 5 bases removed from V and 2 bases from J, the gap between germline ends came to 7 bases. Germline-derived CDR1 and CDR2 are SEHNR and FQNEAQ (reference sequence). The CDR3 is 12 residues long.